This passage covers 25 T cell receptor beta chains from one sample sequenced in a study of neoadjuvant anti-PD-1 for oral cavity cancer. The time point is: after neoadjuvant nivolumab, at surgical resection. Libraries were prepared by immunoSEQ multiplex PCR; TCRdb keeps only in-frame clonotypes and omits some of them. The table has fewer than 90,000 clones, approximately 81% seen once. The specimen was PBMCs, collected after nivolumab (anti-PD-1) treatment. These receptors were obtained from a person aged 35-80 years with oral cavity squamous cell carcinoma.

The V and J genes are TRBV27 and TRBJ2-7, with 10 bases lining up with TRBD2. The trim removed 4 bases at V and 4 bases at J, leaving 10 bases unmatched. The CDR3 contains 16 residues. Per the germline V gene, CDR1 is MNHEY and CDR2 is SMNVEV (reference sequence). CDR3: CASSYRLAGALYEQYF. Written as DNA, the CDR3 is TGTGCCAGCAGTTACCGACTAGCGGGCGCTCTGTACGAGCAGTACTTC.

The chain carries TRBV30 and TRBJ2-2; D gene unclear. The CDR3 is 15 amino acids. The V gene lost 2 bases and the J gene lost 7 bases, with 17 bases spanning the gap. Germline values: CDR1 GTSNPN, CDR2 SVGIG (reference sequence). This CDR3 is CAWSRVSIDIGELFF. Written as DNA, the CDR3 is TGTGCCTGGAGTAGAGTCAGCATAGACATCGGGGAGCTGTTTTTT.

V and J are TRBV30 and TRBJ2-5; the D gene is possibly TRBD2 (7 bases). V was trimmed by 0 bases and J by 5 bases, leaving 16 bases between them. Germline V gives CDR1 GTSNPN, CDR2 SVGIG (reference sequence). The CDR3 consists of 15 residues. The CDR3 loop is CAWSVNAGAAETQYF. CDR3 sequence (DNA): TGTGCCTGGAGTGTAAATGCGGGGGCCGCGGAGACCCAGTACTTC. Using reference TRBV30 and TRBJ2-5 for the parts outside the CDR3, the full variable domain is SQTIHQWPATLVQPVGSPLSLECTVEGTSNPNLYWYRQAAGRGLQLLFYSVGIGQISSEVPQNLSASRPQDRQFILSSKKLLLSDSGFYLCAWSVNAGAAETQYFGPGTRLLVL.

In its sample, this clone was seen once. The chain joins TRBV29-1 to TRBJ1-2; D not resolved. This CDR3 is built from 13 residues. Trimming pared 2 bases from V and 4 bases from J, leaving 11 bases between. The V gene's germline CDR1 is SQVTM and CDR2 ANQGSEA. CDR3 coding DNA: TGCAGCGTTGAACCTCCTCGAGTCTATGGCTACACCTTC. Encoded protein: CSVEPPRVYGYTF. Variable domain in full (rest from reference TRBV29-1 and TRBJ1-2): SAVISQKPSRDICQRGTSLTIQCQVDSQVTMMFWYRQQPGQSLTLIATANQGSEATYESGFVIDKFPISRPNLTFSTLTVSNMSPEDSSIYLCSVEPPRVYGYTFGSGTRLTVV.

The rearrangement links TRBV7-3 to TRBJ1-1, with TRBD1 as a possible D gene (6 bases). This CDR3 comprises 17 residues. Germline CDR1 and CDR2: SGHTA and FQGTGA. Trimming cost V 5 bases and J 3 bases, with 22 bases left between them. CDR3 coding DNA: TGTGCCAGCAGCCTATACGTAGTCCGGGGGCTGGACACTGAAGCTTTCTTT. Its translation: CASSLYVVRGLDTEAFF.

This clone was picked up one time. CDR3: CASSQPGAAQETQYF. For the CDR3, the DNA is TGCGCCAGCAGCCAGCCCGGAGCGGCTCAAGAGACCCAGTACTTC. V is TRBV5-1 and J is TRBJ2-5; possible D gene TRBD2, 5 bases. The CDR3 has 15 amino acids. Germline V gene lookup returns CDR1 SGHRS and CDR2 YFSETQ. V was pared by 4 bases and J by 2 bases, with 15 bases between.

The chain employs TRBV6-5 and TRBJ2-3; D may match TRBD1 or TRBD2 (6 bases each). The germline V gene has CDR1 MNHEY and CDR2 SVGAGI. The CDR3 spans 15 residues. Trimming stripped 2 bases from V and 0 bases from J, with 9 bases between. This CDR3 is CASSYGGLSTDTQYF. The DNA of the CDR3 is TGTGCCAGCAGTTACGGGGGGCTCAGCACAGATACGCAGTATTTT.

The chain combines TRBV11-2 with TRBJ1-1; possibly TRBD1 for D (5 bases). V shed 5 bases and J shed 3 bases, with 13 bases lying between them. CDR1 is SGHAT, CDR2 FQNNGV, per germline. The CDR3 extends over 14 amino acids. The CDR3 here is CASSPLGGDTEAFF. CDR3 DNA: TGTGCCAGCAGCCCCCTCGGGGGGGACACTGAAGCTTTCTTT.

CDR3 in amino acids: CASSLVYEQYF. CDR3 in DNA: TGTGCCAGCAGCTTAGTCTACGAGCAGTACTTC. This chain uses TRBV5-6 with TRBJ2-7; D call uncertain. This CDR3 comprises 11 residues. The germline V gene has CDR1 SGHDT and CDR2 YYEEEE. Trimming pared 2 bases from V and 3 bases from J, leaving 3 bases between. The full variable domain, in which reference TRBV5-6 and TRBJ2-7 provide the parts outside the CDR3, is DAGVTQSPTHLIKTRGQQVTLRCSPKSGHDTVSWYQQALGQGPQFIFQYYEEEERQRGNFPDRFSGHQFPNYSSELNVNALLLGDSALYLCASSLVYEQYFGPGTRLTVT.

This chain uses TRBV7-8 with TRBJ2-1; D is perhaps TRBD1 or TRBD2 (5 bases each). Germline assignment: CDR1 SGHVS and CDR2 FQNEAQ. Deletions cut 5 bases from V and 4 bases from J, with 15 bases between. The CDR3 length is 15 residues. In DNA, the CDR3 is TGTGCCAGCAGCCCTCGGGACCTGAGATACAATGAGCAGTTCTTC. The encoded protein is CASSPRDLRYNEQFF.

V and J are TRBV27 and TRBJ2-7; the match to TRBD1 covers 9 bases. From germline, CDR1 is MNHEY and CDR2 SMNVEV (reference sequence). The CDR3 is 15 residues long. Trimming cost V 3 bases and J 0 bases; bases outside gene matches: 3. CDR3 DNA sequence: TGTGCCAGCAGTTTTGGGACAGGGAGCTCCTACGAGCAGTACTTC. It specifies CASSFGTGSSYEQYF.

In its sample, this clone was seen a few times. The gene calls are TRBV15 and TRBJ2-3; 11 nucleotides line up with TRBD2. V trimming: 6 bases; J trimming: 3 bases; junction bases outside the gene matches: 5. The CDR3 runs to 15 residues. Germline values: CDR1 LNHNV, CDR2 YYDKDF (reference sequence). CDR3 region: CATSRTSGWTDTQYF. In nucleotides, the CDR3 is TGTGCCACCAGTCGGACTAGCGGGTGGACAGATACGCAGTATTTT. Combining the CDR3 with reference TRBV15 and TRBJ2-3 gives the whole variable domain DAMVIQNPRYQVTQFGKPVTLSCSQTLNHNVMYWYQQKSSQAPKLLFHYYDKDFNNEADTPDNFQSRRPNTSFCFLDIRSPGLGDTAMYLCATSRTSGWTDTQYFGPGTRLTVL.

This clone was observed once. The CDR3 coding sequence is TGTGCCAGCAGATTACCTCAAAATAGGGAGGACAAGTTCTTC. Its translation is CASRLPQNREDKFF. The J gene is TRBJ2-1, the V gene TRBV7-9, with a tentative D call TRBD2 (6 bases). Per germline, CDR1 SEHNR and CDR2 FQNEAQ (reference sequence). Between the trimmed V and J ends, which lost 6 bases and 14 bases, there was a span of 23 bases. The CDR3 spans 14 residues.

The V gene is TRBV29-1, the J gene TRBJ1-2, with no clear D. Germline V gene sequence: CDR1 SQVTM, CDR2 ANQGSEA. This CDR3 contains 11 residues. V was clipped by 4 bases and J by 3 bases, with 6 bases between them. The CDR3 loop reads CSVADYYGYTF. The CDR3 DNA reads as TGCAGCGTTGCGGATTACTATGGCTACACCTTC.

The count of this clone is one. The rearrangement uses TRBV27 and TRBJ1-5; D not certain. The germline CDR1 and CDR2 sequences are MNHEY and SMNVEV (reference sequence). This CDR3 contains 14 residues. V lost 0 bases and J 1 base, leaving 4 bases between the germline ends. In DNA form, the CDR3 reads TGTGCCAGCAGTTTATCCAGAAGCAATCAGCCCCAGCATTTT. This gives the protein CASSLSRSNQPQHF.

The chain combines TRBV28 with TRBJ1-4; D may be TRBD1 (5 bases). Per germline, CDR1 MDHEN and CDR2 SYDVKM. The germline V and J ends were trimmed by 2 bases and 8 bases, with 12 bases remaining between them. The CDR3 loop spans 14 amino acids. The chain's CDR3 is CASSLEGVGEKLFF. The CDR3 DNA reads as TGTGCCAGCAGTTTAGAAGGGGTTGGGGAAAAACTGTTTTTT.

The V call is TRBV5-1, the J call TRBJ1-1; weak D call: TRBD1 (5 bases). V was trimmed by 7 bases and J by 7 bases, leaving 17 bases between them. The length of the CDR3 is 13 residues. Germline V gene sequence: CDR1 SGHRS, CDR2 YFSETQ. The CDR3 DNA is TGCGCCAGCTCCACACCGGGGCAGATTGAAGCTTTCTTT. Protein sequence: CASSTPGQIEAFF.

V and J are TRBV9 and TRBJ1-3; weak D call: TRBD1 (6 bases). CDR1 and CDR2 from the germline V gene are SGDLS and YYNGEE. Trimming left V 5 bases short and J 0 bases short, with 18 bases between. CDR3 length: 17 residues. CDR3 nucleotides: TGTGCCAGCAGTCCCACCGGGGGCCCTTCCTCTGGAAACACCATATATTTT. It codes for CASSPTGGPSSGNTIYF.

The rearrangement uses TRBV30 and TRBJ2-4; perhaps TRBD2 as D (6 bases). The V end lost 6 bases, the J end lost 3 bases, and 21 bases lay between the germline ends. The CDR3 sequence is 16 residues long. CDR1 and CDR2 from the germline V gene are GTSNPN and SVGIG (reference sequence). This CDR3 reads CACAKAGLAGKNIQYF. CDR3 coding DNA: TGTGCCTGTGCGAAGGCGGGGCTAGCAGGCAAAAACATTCAGTACTTC.

The chain carries TRBV7-9 and TRBJ2-1, with D unclear. Trimming shortened V by 6 bases and J by 5 bases, and 5 bases separated the two germline ends. Germline values: CDR1 SEHNR, CDR2 FQNEAQ (reference sequence). The CDR3 loop spans 11 amino acids. As DNA, the CDR3 is TGTGCCAGCAGTTCGAACAATGAGCAGTTCTTC. Residues: CASSSNNEQFF.

A remark on this clone: Other DNA variants within this sample encode the same CDR3. The gene calls are TRBV9 and TRBJ2-1; 8 bases are shared with TRBD2. The CDR3 is 16 amino acids. Germline lookup yields CDR1 SGDLS and CDR2 YYNGEE. Trimming cost V 0 bases and J 0 bases; bases outside gene matches: 2. The CDR3 spells CASSVAGGSSYNEQFF. The CDR3 region has the DNA TGTGCCAGCAGCGTAGCGGGAGGGAGCTCCTACAATGAGCAGTTCTTC.

The V and J genes are TRBV5-3 and TRBJ2-7; D is uncertain. TRBV5-3 belongs to the ORF category, with a function that is uncertain. V shed 4 bases and J shed 5 bases, with 4 bases lying between them. CDR3 length equals 10 residues. The CDR3 here is CARSPDEQYF. In nucleotides, the CDR3 is TGTGCCAGAAGCCCCGACGAGCAGTACTTC.

The chain joins TRBV10-3 to TRBJ2-1, with TRBD2 matching 8 bases. With 2 bases clipped from V and 5 bases from J, the junction kept 8 bases outside the gene matches. The CDR3 extends over 16 amino acids. Germline loops: CDR1 ENHRY, CDR2 SYGVKD. The CDR3 sequence is CAISERGAGDNNEQFF. The CDR3 DNA follows: TGTGCCATCAGTGAGAGAGGAGCGGGAGATAACAATGAGCAGTTCTTC.

The V and J genes are TRBV2 and TRBJ2-7; D remains ambiguous. The CDR3 totals 14 residues. CDR1 SNHLY and CDR2 FYNNEI come from the germline V gene. Deletions cut 6 bases from V and 3 bases from J, with 15 bases between. CDR3 in amino acids: CASRPQFSIYEQYF. CDR3 DNA: TGTGCCAGCAGGCCGCAATTCAGTATCTACGAGCAGTACTTC.

V and J are TRBV2 and TRBJ2-1, with 10 positions matching TRBD2. Germline V gene data show CDR1 as SNHLY and CDR2 as FYNNEI. V dropped 2 bases and J dropped 6; count of bases not matched to a gene: 4. This CDR3 is built from 15 residues. The CDR3 region has the DNA TGTGCCAGCAGTGAATCCAGCGGGAGGGCCAATGAGCAGTTCTTC. Its translation: CASSESSGRANEQFF.